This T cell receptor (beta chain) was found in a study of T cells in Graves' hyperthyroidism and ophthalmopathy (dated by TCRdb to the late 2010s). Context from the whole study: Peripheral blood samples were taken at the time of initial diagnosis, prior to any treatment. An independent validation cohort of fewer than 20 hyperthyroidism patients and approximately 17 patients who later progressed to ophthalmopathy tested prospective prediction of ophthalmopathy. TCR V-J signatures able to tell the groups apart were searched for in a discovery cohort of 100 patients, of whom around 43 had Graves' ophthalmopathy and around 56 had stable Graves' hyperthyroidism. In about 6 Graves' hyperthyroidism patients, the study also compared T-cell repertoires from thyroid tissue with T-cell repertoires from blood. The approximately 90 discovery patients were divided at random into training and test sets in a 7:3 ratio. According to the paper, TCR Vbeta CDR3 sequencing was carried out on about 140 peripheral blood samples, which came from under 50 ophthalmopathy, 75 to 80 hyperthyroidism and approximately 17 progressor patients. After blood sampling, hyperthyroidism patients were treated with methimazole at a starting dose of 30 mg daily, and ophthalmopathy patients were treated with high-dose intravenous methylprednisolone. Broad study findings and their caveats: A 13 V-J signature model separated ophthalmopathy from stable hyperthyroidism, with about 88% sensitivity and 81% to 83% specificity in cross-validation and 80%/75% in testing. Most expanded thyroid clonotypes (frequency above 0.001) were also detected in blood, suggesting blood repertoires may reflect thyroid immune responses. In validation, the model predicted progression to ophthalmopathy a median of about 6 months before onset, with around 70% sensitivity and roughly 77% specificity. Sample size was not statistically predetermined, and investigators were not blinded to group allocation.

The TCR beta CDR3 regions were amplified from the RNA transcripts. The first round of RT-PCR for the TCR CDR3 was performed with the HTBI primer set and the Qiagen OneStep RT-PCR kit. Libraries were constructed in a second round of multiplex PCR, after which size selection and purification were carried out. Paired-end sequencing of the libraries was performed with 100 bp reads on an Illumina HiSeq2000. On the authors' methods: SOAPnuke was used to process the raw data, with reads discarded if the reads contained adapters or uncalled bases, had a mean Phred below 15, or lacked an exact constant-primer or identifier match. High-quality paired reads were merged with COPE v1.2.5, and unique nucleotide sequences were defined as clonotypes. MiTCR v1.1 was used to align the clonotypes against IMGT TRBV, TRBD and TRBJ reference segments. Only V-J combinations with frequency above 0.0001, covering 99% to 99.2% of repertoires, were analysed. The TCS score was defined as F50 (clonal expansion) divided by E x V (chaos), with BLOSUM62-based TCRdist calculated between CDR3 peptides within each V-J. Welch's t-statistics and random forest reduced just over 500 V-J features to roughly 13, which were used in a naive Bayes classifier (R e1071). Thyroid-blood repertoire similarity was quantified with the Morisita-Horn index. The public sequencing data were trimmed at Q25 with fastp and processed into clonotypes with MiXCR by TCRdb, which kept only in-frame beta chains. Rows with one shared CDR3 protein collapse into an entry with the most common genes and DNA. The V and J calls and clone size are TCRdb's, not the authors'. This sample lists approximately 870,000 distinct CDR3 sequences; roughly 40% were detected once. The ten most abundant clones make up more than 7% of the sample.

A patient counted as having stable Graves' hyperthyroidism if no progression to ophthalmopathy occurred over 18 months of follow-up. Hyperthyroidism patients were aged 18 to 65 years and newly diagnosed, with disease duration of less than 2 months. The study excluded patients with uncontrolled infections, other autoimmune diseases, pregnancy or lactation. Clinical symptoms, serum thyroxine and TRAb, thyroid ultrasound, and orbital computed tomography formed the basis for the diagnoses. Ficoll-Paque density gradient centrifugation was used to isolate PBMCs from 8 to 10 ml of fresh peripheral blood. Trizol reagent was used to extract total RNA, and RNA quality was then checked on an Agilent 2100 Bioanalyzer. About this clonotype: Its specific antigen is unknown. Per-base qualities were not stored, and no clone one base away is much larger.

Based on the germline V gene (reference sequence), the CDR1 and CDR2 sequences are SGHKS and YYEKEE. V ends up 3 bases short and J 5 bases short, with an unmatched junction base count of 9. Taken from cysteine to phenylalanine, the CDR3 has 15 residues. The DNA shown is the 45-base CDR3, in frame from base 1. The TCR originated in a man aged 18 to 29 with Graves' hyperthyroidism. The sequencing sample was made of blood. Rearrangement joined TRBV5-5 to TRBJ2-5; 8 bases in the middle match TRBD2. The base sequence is TGTGCCAGCAGCTCGGGAGGGGGGGGCCGGGAGACCCAGTACTTC. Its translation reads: CASSSGGGGRETQYF.